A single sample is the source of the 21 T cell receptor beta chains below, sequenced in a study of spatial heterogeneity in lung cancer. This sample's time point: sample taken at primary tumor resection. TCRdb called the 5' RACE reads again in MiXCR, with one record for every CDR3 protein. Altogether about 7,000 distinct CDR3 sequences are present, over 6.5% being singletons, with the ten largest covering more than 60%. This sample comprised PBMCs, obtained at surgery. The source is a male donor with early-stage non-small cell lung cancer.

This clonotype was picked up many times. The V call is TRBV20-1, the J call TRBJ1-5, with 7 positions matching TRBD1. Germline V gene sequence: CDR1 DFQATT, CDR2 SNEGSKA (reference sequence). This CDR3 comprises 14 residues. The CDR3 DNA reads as TGCAGCGTTAAAGACAGGGTAGGCAATCAGCCCCAGCATTTT. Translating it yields CSVKDRVGNQPQHF.

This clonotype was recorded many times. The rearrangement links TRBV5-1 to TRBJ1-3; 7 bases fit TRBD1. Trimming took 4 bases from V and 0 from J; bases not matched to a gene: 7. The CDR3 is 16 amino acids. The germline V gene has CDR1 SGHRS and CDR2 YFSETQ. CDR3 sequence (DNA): TGCGCCAGCAGCCCTAGCACAGGGGCCTCTGGAAACACCATATATTTT. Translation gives CASSPSTGASGNTIYF. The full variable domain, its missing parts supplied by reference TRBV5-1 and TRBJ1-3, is KAGVTQTPRYLIKTRGQQVTLSCSPISGHRSVSWYQQTPGQGLQFLFEYFSETQRNKGNFPGRFSGRQFSNSRSEMNVSTLELGDSALYLCASSPSTGASGNTIYFGEGSWLTVV.

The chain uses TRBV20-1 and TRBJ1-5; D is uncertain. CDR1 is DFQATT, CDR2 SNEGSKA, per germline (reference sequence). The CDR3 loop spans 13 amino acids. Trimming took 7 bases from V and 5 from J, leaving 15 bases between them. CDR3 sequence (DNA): TGCAGTGTCAAGGACCGCGGCGATCAGCCCCAGCATTTT. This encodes CSVKDRGDQPQHF.

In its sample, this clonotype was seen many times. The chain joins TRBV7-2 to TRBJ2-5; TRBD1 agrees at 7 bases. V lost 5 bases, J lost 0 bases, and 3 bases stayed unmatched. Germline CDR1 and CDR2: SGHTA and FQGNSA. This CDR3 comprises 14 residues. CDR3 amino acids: CASSLQGNQETQYF. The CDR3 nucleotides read TGTGCCAGCAGCCTACAGGGGAACCAAGAGACCCAGTACTTC.

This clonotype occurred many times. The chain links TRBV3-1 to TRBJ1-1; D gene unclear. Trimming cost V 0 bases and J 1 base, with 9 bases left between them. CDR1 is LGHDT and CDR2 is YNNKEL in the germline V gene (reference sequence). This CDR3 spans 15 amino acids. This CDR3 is CASSQDLGGNTEAFF. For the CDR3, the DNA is TGTGCCAGCAGCCAAGATTTGGGAGGGAACACTGAAGCTTTCTTT. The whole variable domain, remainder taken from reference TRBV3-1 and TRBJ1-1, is DTAVSQTPKYLVTQMGNDKSIKCEQNLGHDTMYWYKQDSKKFLKIMFSYNNKELIINETVPNRFSPKSPDKAHLNLHINSLELGDSAVYFCASSQDLGGNTEAFFGQGTRLTVV.

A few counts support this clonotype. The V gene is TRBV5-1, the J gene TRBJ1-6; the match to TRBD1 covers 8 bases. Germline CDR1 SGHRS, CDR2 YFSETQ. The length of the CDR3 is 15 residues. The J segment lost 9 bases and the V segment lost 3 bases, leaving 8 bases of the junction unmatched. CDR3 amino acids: CASSSGQGNVSPLHF. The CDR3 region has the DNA TGCGCCAGCAGCTCCGGACAGGGTAATGTTTCACCCCTCCACTTT.

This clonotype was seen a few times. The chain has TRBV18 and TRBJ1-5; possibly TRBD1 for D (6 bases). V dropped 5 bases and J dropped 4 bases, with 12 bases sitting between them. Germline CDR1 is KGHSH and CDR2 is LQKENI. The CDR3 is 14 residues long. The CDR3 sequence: CASSAGAPNQPQHF. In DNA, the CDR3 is TGTGCCAGCTCAGCGGGGGCACCTAATCAGCCCCAGCATTTT.

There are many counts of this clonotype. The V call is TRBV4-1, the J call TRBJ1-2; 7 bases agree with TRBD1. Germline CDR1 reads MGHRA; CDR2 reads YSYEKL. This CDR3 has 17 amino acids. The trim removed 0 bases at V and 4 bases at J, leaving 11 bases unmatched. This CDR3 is CASSQDDRATGSYGYTF. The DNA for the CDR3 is TGCGCCAGCAGCCAAGATGACCGGGCGACAGGGTCCTATGGCTACACCTTC.

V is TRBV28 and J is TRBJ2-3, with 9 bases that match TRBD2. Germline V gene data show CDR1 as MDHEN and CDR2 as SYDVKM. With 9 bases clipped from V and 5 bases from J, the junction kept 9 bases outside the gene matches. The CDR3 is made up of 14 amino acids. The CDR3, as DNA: TGTGCCAGGGGTCTAGCGGGACTTAGAGATACGCAGTATTTT. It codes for CARGLAGLRDTQYF.

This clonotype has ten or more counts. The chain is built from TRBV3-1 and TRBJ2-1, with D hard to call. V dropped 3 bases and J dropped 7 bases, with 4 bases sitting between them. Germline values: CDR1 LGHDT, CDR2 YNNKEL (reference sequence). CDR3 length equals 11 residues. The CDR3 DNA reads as TGTGCCAGCAGCCATAGTAATGAGCAGTTCTTC. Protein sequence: CASSHSNEQFF.

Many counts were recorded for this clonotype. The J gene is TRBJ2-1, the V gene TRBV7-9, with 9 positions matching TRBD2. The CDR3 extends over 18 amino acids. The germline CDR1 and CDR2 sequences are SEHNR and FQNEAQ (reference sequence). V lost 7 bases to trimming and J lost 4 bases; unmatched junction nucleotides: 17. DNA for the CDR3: TGTGCCAGCAAGGTGGCGGTACCAGCGGGGGGTAATTACAATGAGCAGTTCTTC. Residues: CASKVAVPAGGNYNEQFF.

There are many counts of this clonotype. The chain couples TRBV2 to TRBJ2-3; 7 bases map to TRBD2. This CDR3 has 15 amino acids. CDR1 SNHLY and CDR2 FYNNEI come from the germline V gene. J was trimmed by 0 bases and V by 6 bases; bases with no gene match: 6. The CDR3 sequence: CASRGGLGSTDTQYF. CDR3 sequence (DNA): TGTGCCAGCAGGGGAGGACTAGGGAGCACAGATACGCAGTATTTT.

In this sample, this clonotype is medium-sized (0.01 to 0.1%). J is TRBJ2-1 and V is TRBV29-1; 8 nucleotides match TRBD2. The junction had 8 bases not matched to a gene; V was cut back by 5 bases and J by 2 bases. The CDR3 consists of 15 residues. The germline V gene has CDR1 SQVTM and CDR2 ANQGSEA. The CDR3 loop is CSVPRGSGTYNEQFF. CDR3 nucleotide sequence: TGCAGCGTTCCGCGAGGTAGCGGGACCTACAATGAGCAGTTCTTC.

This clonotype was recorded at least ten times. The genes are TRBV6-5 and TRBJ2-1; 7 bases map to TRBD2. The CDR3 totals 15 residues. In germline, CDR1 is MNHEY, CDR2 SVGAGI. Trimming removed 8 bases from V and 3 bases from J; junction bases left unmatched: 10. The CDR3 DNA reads TGTGCCAGCCGAAGCCTAGGGACTAACTACAATGAGCAGTTCTTC. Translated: CASRSLGTNYNEQFF.

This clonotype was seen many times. CDR3 in amino acids: CASSRTYEQYF. DNA for the CDR3: TGTGCCAGCAGTAGAACCTACGAGCAGTACTTC. V and J are TRBV28 and TRBJ2-7; unclear D gene. V was shortened by 5 bases and J by 2 bases, with 4 bases between the two germline ends. The germline gives CDR1 MDHEN, CDR2 SYDVKM. This CDR3 is built from 11 residues.

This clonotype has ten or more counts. CDR3 DNA: TGCAGCGCCCACTACGGCTACAATGAGCAGTTCTTC. Translation gives CSAHYGYNEQFF. This chain links TRBV29-1 with TRBJ2-1; D remains ambiguous. From germline, CDR1 is SQVTM and CDR2 ANQGSEA. This CDR3 is 12 amino acids long. The V end lost 7 bases, the J end lost 3 bases, and 10 bases lay between the germline ends.

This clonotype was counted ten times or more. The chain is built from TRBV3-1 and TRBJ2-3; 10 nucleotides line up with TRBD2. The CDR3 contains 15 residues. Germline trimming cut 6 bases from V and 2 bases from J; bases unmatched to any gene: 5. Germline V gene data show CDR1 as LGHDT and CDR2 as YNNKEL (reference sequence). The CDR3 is CASSRLAGVTDTQYF. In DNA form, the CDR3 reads TGTGCCAGCAGTCGCCTAGCGGGGGTCACAGATACGCAGTATTTT.

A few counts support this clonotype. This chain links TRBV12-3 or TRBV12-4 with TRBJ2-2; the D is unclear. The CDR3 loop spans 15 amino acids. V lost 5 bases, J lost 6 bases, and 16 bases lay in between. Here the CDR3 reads CASSRDFSGAGELFF. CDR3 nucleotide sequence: TGTGCCAGCAGTCGCGACTTTAGTGGCGCCGGGGAGCTGTTTTTT.

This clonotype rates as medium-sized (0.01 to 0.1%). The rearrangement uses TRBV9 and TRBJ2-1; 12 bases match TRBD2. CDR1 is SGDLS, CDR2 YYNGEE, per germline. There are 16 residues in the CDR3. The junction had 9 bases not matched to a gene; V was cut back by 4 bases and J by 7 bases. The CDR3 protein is CASSSRTSGVKNEQFF. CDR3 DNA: TGTGCCAGCAGCTCTCGGACTAGCGGGGTAAAGAATGAGCAGTTCTTC.

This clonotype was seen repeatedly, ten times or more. The DNA of the CDR3 is TGTGCCAGCAGTGCCACGGAGGCGGGAGGGTCCGATACGCAGTATTTT. Protein sequence: CASSATEAGGSDTQYF. V is TRBV6-4 and J is TRBJ2-3; TRBD2 aligns across 9 bases. The CDR3 length is 16 residues. Unmatched junction bases numbered 11, after V lost 4 bases and J lost 6 bases. CDR1 and CDR2 from the germline V gene are MRHNA and SNTAGT.

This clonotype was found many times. This CDR3 reads CASSQDLGQPTQYF. CDR3 DNA sequence: TGTGCCAGCAGCCAAGATTTGGGGCAGCCTACGCAGTATTTT. J is TRBJ2-3 and V is TRBV14; perhaps TRBD1 as D (5 bases). The CDR3 sequence is 14 residues long. V was pared by 0 bases and J by 8 bases, with 12 bases between. CDR1 is SGHDN, CDR2 FVKESK, per germline.